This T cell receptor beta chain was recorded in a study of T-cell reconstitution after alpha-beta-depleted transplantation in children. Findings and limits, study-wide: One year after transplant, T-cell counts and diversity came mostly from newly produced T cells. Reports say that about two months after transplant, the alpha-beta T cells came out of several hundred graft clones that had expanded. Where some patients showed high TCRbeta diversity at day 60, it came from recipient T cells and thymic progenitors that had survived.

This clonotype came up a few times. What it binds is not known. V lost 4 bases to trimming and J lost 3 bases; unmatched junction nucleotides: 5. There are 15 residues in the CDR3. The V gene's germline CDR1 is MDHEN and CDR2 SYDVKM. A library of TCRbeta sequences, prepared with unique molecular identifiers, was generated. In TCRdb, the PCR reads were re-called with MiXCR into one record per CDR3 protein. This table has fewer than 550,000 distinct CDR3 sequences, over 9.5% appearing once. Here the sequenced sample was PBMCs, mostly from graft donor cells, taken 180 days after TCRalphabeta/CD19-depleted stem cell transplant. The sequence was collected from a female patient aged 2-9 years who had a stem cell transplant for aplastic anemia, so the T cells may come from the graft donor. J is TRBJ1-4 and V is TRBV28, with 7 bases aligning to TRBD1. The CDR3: CASSSGQASNEKLFF. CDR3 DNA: TGTGCCAGCAGTTCCGGACAGGCGTCTAATGAAAAACTGTTTTTT.